This T cell receptor beta chain derives from a study of PD-L1 blockade in urothelial cancer. Overall study: Patients began atezolizumab, 1,200 mg intravenously every 3 weeks, around 2014.

As for this clone: Antigen: not known.

V was cut by 9 bases and J by 4 bases, with 13 bases left in between. CDR1 is MDHEN and CDR2 is SYDVKM in the germline V gene. This CDR3 spans 13 amino acids. Profiling relied on immunoSEQ multiplex PCR, and the TCRdb table lists in-frame clones only, not all of them. Among tens of thousands of clones listed, 84% were seen once. Study-level points and caveats: Durable-benefit patients expanded tumor-associated blood clones more at 3 weeks. Below-median TCR clonality that was measured in pretreatment blood predicted better survival.

Sequencing used PBMCs, obtained around atezolizumab (anti-PD-L1) treatment. The TCR sequence derives from a man in his forties with urothelial cancer. The chain recombines TRBV28 with TRBJ1-5; D is perhaps TRBD1 (6 bases). CDR3 bases: TGTGCCAGTCTGGGGGCGGGTAATCAGCCCCAGCATTTT. This codes for CASLGAGNQPQHF.